The 4 T cell receptor beta chains below come from one sample, sequenced in a study of PD-L1 blockade in urothelial cancer. Only in-frame clones appear in the TCRdb table, and some are missing; sequencing was by immunoSEQ multiplex PCR. This sample has some 75,000 clones, with approximately 90% found just once. Time point: peripheral blood 6 weeks after treatment start. Here the sequenced sample was PBMCs, taken around atezolizumab (anti-PD-L1) treatment. Receptor source: an elderly woman with urothelial cancer.

The chain couples TRBV2 to TRBJ2-3; 13 bases map to TRBD2. The CDR3 contains 17 residues. CDR1 and CDR2 (germline): SNHLY, FYNNEI. The V and J ends lost 5 bases and 0 bases, in that order; junction bases with no gene match: 5. Here the CDR3 reads CASSPRTSGSSTDTQYF. In DNA, the CDR3 is TGTGCCAGCAGTCCCCGGACTAGCGGGAGTAGCACAGATACGCAGTATTTT.

Here the CDR3 DNA reads TGTGCCAGCAGCTTGGGGACTAGCGGAAGGAGGGATGAGCAGTTCTTC. This gives the protein CASSLGTSGRRDEQFF. V gene TRBV7-2 combines with J gene TRBJ2-1; TRBD2 agrees at 11 bases. The CDR3 consists of 16 residues. Germline V gene data show CDR1 as SGHTA and CDR2 as FQGNSA. V shed 3 bases and J 8 bases; nucleotides not matched to a gene: 9.

The V gene is TRBV5-1, the J gene TRBJ2-5; TRBD1 is a possible D gene (5 bases). The CDR3 extends over 15 amino acids. V gave up 4 bases and J gave up 0 bases, with 13 bases separating them. CDR1 SGHRS and CDR2 YFSETQ come from the germline V gene. The CDR3 is CASSRSRRDQETQYF. The DNA of the CDR3 is TGCGCCAGCAGCCGGTCCCGCAGGGACCAAGAGACCCAGTACTTC.

This clone was seen only once. This rearrangement joins TRBV14 to TRBJ2-7; D possibly corresponds to TRBD1 (5 bases). Germline lookup yields CDR1 SGHDN and CDR2 FVKESK. Trimming removed 5 bases from V and 2 bases from J, with 10 bases in between. This CDR3 has 13 residues. The CDR3 loop reads CASSRQLTYEQYF. Here the CDR3 DNA reads TGTGCCAGCAGCAGACAGTTAACCTACGAGCAGTACTTC.